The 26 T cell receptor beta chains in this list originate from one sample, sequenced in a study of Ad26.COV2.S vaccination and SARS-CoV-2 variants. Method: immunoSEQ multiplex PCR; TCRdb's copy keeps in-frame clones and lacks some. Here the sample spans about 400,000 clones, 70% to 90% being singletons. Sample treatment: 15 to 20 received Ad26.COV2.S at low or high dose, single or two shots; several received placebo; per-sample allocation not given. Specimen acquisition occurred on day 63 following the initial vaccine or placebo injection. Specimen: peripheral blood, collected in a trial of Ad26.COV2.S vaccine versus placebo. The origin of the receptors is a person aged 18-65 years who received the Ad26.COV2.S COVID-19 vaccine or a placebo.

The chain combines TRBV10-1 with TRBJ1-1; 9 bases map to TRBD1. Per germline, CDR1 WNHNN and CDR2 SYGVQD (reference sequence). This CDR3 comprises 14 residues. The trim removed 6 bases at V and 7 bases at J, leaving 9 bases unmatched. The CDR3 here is CASSPGQGFSEAFF. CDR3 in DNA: TGCGCCAGCAGCCCGGGACAGGGCTTTAGTGAAGCTTTCTTT.

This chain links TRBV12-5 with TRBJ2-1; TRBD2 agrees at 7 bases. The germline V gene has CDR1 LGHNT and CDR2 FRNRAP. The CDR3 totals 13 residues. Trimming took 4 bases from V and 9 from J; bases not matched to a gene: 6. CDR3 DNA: TGTGCTAGTGGTTCTGGGAGGGCCGGTGAGCAGTTCTTC. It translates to CASGSGRAGEQFF.

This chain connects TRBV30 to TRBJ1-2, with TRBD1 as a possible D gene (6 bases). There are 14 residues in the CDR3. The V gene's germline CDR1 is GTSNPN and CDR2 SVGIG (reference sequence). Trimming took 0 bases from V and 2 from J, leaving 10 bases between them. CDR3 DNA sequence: TGTGCCTGGAGTGTTCCCGGACAGAACTATGGCTACACCTTC. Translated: CAWSVPGQNYGYTF.

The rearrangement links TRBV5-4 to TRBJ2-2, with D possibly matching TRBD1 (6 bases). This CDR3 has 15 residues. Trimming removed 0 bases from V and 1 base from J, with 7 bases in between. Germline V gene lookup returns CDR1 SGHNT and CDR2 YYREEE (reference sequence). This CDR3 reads CASSLVGQNTGELFF. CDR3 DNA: TGTGCCAGCAGCTTGGTGGGACAGAACACCGGGGAGCTGTTTTTT.

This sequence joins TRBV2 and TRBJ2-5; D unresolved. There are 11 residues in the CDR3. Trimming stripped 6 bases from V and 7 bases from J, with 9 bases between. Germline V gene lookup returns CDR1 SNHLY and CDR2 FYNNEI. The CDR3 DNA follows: TGTGCCAGCAGCCCCAAGGGGACCCAGTACTTC. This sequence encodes CASSPKGTQYF.

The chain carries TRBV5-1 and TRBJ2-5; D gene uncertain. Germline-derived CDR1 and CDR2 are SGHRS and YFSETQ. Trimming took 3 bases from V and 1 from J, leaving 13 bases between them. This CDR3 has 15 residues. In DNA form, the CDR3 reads TGCGCCAGCAGCTATCGCGGCGGAGCCCAAGAGACCCAGTACTTC. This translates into CASSYRGGAQETQYF.

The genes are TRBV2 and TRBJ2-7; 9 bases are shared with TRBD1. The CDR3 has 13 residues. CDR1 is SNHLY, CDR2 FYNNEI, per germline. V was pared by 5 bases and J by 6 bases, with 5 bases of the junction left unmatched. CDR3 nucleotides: TGTGCCAGCAGTAAGGACAGGGGAGGCGAGCAGTACTTC. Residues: CASSKDRGGEQYF. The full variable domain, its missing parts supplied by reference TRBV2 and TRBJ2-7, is EPEVTQTPSHQVTQMGQEVILRCVPISNHLYFYWYRQILGQKVEFLVSFYNNEISEKSEIFDDQFSVERPDGSNFTLKIRSTKLEDSAMYFCASSKDRGGEQYFGPGTRLTVT.

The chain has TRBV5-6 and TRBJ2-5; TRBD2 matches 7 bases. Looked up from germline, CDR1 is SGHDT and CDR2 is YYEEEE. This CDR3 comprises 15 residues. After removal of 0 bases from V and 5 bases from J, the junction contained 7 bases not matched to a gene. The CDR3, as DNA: TGTGCCAGCAGCTTGGATGGGAGGGCCTGGGAGACCCAGTACTTC. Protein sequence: CASSLDGRAWETQYF.

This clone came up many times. For the CDR3, the DNA is TGTGCCAGCAGCTTGATGGGACAGACGAACACCGGGGAGCTGTTTTTT. Residues: CASSLMGQTNTGELFF. The J gene is TRBJ2-2, the V gene TRBV5-5, with 7 bases lining up with TRBD1. V shed 1 base and J 0 bases; nucleotides not matched to a gene: 3. The CDR3 covers 16 residues. CDR1 and CDR2 from the germline V gene are SGHKS and YYEKEE (reference sequence).

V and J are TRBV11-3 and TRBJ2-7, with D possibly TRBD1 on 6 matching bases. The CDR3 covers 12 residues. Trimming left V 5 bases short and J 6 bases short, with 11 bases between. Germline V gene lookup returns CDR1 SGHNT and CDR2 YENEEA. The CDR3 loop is CASSANRVEQYF. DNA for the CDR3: TGTGCCAGCAGCGCGAACAGGGTCGAGCAGTACTTC.

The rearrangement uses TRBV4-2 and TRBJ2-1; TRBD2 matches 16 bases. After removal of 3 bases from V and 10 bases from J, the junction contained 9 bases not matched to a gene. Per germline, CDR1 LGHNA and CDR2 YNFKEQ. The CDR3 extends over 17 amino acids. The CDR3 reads CASSQEGTSGRGLEQFF. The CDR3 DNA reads TGTGCCAGCAGCCAGGAAGGGACTAGCGGGAGGGGGTTAGAGCAGTTCTTC.

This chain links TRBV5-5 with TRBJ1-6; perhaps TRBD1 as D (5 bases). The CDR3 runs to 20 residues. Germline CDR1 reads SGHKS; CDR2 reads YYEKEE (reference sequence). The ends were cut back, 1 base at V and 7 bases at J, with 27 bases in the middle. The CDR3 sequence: CASSLFVPTAGTGNNSPLHF. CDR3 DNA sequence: TGTGCCAGCAGCTTGTTTGTCCCCACAGCCGGGACGGGCAACAATTCACCCCTCCACTTT.

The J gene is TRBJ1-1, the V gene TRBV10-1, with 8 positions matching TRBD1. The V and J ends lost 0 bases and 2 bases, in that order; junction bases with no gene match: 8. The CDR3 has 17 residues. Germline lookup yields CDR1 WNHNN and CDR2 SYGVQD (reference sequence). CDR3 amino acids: CASSESNAGQGNTEAFF. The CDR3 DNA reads TGCGCCAGCAGTGAGTCGAATGCCGGACAGGGTAACACTGAAGCTTTCTTT.

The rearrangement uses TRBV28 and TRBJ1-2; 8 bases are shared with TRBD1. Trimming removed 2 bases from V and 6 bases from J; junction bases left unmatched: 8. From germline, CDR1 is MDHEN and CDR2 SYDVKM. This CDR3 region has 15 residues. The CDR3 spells CASSLRFRTGNGYTF. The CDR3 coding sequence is TGTGCCAGCAGTTTAAGGTTTAGGACAGGGAATGGCTACACCTTC.

The CDR3 DNA follows: TGTGCCAGCAGTTCCTCCCGGGAACACGCAGATACGCAGTATTTT. The encoded protein is CASSSSREHADTQYF. The chain combines TRBV28 with TRBJ2-3, with D possibly TRBD2 on 5 matching bases. Germline-derived CDR1 and CDR2 are MDHEN and SYDVKM. Trimming left V 4 bases short and J 4 bases short, with 15 bases between. CDR3 length: 15 residues.

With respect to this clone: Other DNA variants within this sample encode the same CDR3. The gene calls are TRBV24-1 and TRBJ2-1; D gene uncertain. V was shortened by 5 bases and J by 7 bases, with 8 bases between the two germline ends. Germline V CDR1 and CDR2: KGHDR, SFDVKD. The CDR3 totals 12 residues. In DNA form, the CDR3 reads TGTGCCACCAGTGTTCTGGGGAATGAGCAGTTCTTC. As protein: CATSVLGNEQFF.

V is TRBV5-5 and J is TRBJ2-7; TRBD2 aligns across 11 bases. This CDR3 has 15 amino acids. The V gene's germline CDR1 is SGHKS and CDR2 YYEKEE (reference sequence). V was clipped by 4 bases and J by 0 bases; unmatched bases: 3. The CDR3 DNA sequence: TGTGCCAGCAGCCCTGGACTAGCGGGCTCCTACGAGCAGTACTTC. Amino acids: CASSPGLAGSYEQYF.

The CDR3 DNA reads TGTGCCAGCAGCTCCGGGACAAACTATGGCTACACCTTC. This codes for CASSSGTNYGYTF. The rearrangement uses TRBV12-3 or TRBV12-4 and TRBJ1-2; weak D call: TRBD1 (6 bases). Trimming removed 6 bases from V and 2 bases from J, with 10 bases in between. This CDR3 is 13 amino acids long.

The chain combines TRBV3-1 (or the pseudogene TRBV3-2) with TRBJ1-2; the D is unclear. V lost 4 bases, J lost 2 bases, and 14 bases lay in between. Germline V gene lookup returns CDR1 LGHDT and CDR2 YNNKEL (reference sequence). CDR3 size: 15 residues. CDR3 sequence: CASSPFDGINYGYTF. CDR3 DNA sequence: TGTGCCAGCAGCCCATTTGATGGGATAAACTATGGCTACACCTTC.

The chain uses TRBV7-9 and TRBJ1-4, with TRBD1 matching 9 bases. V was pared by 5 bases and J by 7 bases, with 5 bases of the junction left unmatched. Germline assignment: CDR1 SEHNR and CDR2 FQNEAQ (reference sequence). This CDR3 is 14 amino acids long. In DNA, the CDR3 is TGTGCCAGCAGCCAGGGGACAGGGCTTGAAAAACTGTTTTTT. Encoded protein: CASSQGTGLEKLFF.

The CDR3 DNA is TGTGCCAGCAGCTTAGCTCCAGCGGGAGTCTCCTACGAGCAGTACTTC. It codes for CASSLAPAGVSYEQYF. The V gene is TRBV11-2, the J gene TRBJ2-7; 8 positions agree with TRBD2. Germline V CDR1 and CDR2: SGHAT, FQNNGV. The V and J ends lost 1 base and 0 bases, in that order; junction bases with no gene match: 5. This CDR3 region has 16 residues.

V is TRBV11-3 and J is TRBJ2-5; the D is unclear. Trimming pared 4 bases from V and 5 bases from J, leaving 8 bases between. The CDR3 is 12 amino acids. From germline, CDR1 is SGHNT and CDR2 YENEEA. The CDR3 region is CASSSQRETQYF. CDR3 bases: TGTGCCAGCAGCTCTCAACGTGAGACCCAGTACTTC. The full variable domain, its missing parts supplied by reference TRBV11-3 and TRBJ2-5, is EAGVVQSPRYKIIEKKQPVAFWCNPISGHNTLYWYLQNLGQGPELLIRYENEEAVDDSQLPKDRFSAERLKGVDSTLKIQPAELGDSAVYLCASSSQRETQYFGPGTRLLVL.

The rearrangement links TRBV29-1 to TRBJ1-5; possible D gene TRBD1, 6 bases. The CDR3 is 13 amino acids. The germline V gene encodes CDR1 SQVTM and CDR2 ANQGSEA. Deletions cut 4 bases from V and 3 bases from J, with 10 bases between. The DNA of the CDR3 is TGCAGCGTTGCCAGGGGCCTCAATCAGCCCCAGCATTTT. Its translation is CSVARGLNQPQHF.

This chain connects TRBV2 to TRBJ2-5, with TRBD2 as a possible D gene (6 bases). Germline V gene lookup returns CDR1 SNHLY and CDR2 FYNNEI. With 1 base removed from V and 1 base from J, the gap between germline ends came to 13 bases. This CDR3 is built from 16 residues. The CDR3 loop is CASSEGGSGGQETQYF. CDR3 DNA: TGTGCCAGCAGTGAAGGGGGTAGCGGAGGCCAAGAGACCCAGTACTTC.

CDR3 in DNA: TGTGCCAGCAGTTTAAAGGGCACCAACTATGGCTACACCTTC. Protein: CASSLKGTNYGYTF. This chain connects TRBV27 to TRBJ1-2, with D unresolved. Per germline, CDR1 MNHEY and CDR2 SMNVEV (reference sequence). The CDR3 runs to 14 residues. V was cut by 2 bases and J by 2 bases, with 9 bases left in between.

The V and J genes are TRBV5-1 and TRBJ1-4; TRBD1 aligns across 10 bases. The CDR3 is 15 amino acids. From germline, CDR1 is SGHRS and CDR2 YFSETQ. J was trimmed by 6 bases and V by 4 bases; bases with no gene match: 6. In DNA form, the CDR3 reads TGCGCCAGCAGCCCTGACAGGGGGCGCGATGAAAAACTGTTTTTT. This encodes CASSPDRGRDEKLFF.